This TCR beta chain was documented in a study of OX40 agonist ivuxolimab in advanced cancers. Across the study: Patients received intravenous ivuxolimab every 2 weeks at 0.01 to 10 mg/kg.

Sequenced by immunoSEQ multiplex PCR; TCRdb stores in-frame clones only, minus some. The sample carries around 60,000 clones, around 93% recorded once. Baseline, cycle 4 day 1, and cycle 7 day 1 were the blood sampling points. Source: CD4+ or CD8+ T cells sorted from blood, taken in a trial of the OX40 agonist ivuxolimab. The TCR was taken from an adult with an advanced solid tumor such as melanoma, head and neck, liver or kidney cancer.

The CDR3 DNA is TGTGCCAGCAGAAATCCGGGACAGGGAAAAGAGACCCAGTACTTC. This translates into CASRNPGQGKETQYF. This rearrangement joins TRBV6-5 to TRBJ2-5, with 9 bases fitting TRBD1. The CDR3 is 15 residues long. Trimming at V came to 6 bases and at J to 3 bases, leaving 8 bases not matched to a gene. The germline V gene has CDR1 MNHEY and CDR2 SVGAGI.